Shown below are 27 T cell receptor beta chains from a single sample sequenced in a study of shared clonotypes between healthy human individuals. TCRdb keeps only in-frame clones here, not all; method: immunoSEQ multiplex PCR. The table includes around 700,000 clones, about 78% detected once. Sequencing used memory CD4+ T cells sorted from blood. Stated subset: CD45RA-negative fraction. The receptors stem from a woman aged 25 to 39 in good health.

This sequence joins TRBV5-1 and TRBJ2-7, with D perhaps given as TRBD1 or TRBD2 (5 bases each). The V end lost 4 bases, the J end lost 3 bases, and 14 bases lay between the germline ends. The germline V gene has CDR1 SGHRS and CDR2 YFSETQ. This CDR3 contains 14 residues. CDR3 amino acids: CASSIDRDGYEQYF. CDR3 DNA: TGCGCCAGCAGCATCGACCGGGACGGCTACGAGCAGTACTTC.

CDR3 residues: CASSRDRVSEKLFF. The DNA for the CDR3 is TGTGCCAGCAGCCGGGACAGGGTTTCTGAAAAACTGTTTTTT. The genes are TRBV11-2 and TRBJ1-4; TRBD1 aligns across 9 bases. The CDR3 covers 14 residues. Germline loops: CDR1 SGHAT, CDR2 FQNNGV. The V segment lost 5 bases and the J segment 7 bases; nucleotides outside the gene matches: 5.

About this clone: This CDR3 is also generated by other DNA sequences in the sample. V and J are TRBV5-1 and TRBJ2-3, with D possibly being TRBD2 (6 bases). Germline V gives CDR1 SGHRS, CDR2 YFSETQ. V was cut by 5 bases and J by 1 base, with 11 bases left in between. The CDR3 length is 14 residues. Here the CDR3 DNA reads TGCGCCAGCAGGACCGGGACTGGCACAGATACGCAGTATTTT. The encoded protein is CASRTGTGTDTQYF.

The chain couples TRBV7-9 to TRBJ1-2; 8 bases align to TRBD1. V lost 5 bases to trimming and J lost 1 base; unmatched junction nucleotides: 15. CDR1 SEHNR and CDR2 FQNEAQ come from the germline V gene (reference sequence). This CDR3 has 18 residues. The CDR3 sequence is CASSHPLVSGQDNYGYTF. The CDR3, as DNA: TGTGCCAGCAGCCACCCTCTTGTCTCGGGACAGGATAACTATGGCTACACCTTC.

This clone was counted only a few times. Distinct nucleotide sequences in the sample also encode this CDR3. This CDR3 reads CASSPGTAYNEQFF. CDR3 sequence (DNA): TGTGCCAGCAGTCCCGGGACAGCCTACAATGAGCAGTTCTTC. This rearrangement joins TRBV11-3 to TRBJ2-1; 7 bases match TRBD1. J gave up 2 bases and V 6 bases, and 4 bases lay outside the gene matches. CDR3 length: 14 amino acids. Germline CDR1 and CDR2: SGHNT and YENEEA.

V is TRBV28 and J is TRBJ2-3; the D gene is possibly TRBD2 (6 bases). V was cut by 6 bases and J by 4 bases, with 20 bases left in between. The CDR3 runs 16 residues. Germline CDR1 reads MDHEN; CDR2 reads SYDVKM. CDR3 bases: TGTGCCAGCAGCTCGGGACTTGGGGCACGGGCAGATACGCAGTATTTT. Translation: CASSSGLGARADTQYF.

The chain has TRBV6-1 and TRBJ1-2; no reliable D call. The CDR3 spans 14 residues. Trimming cost V 4 bases and J 4 bases, with 13 bases left between them. Germline CDR1 reads MNHNS; CDR2 reads SASEGT. CDR3 protein: CASSGAKRAYGYTF. CDR3 nucleotide sequence: TGTGCCAGCAGTGGAGCTAAAAGGGCCTATGGCTACACCTTC.

The genes are TRBV11-2 and TRBJ1-1, with no clear D. Germline V CDR1 and CDR2: SGHAT, FQNNGV. CDR3 length: 13 amino acids. The germline V and J ends were trimmed by 6 bases and 10 bases, with 18 bases remaining between them. This chain's CDR3 is CASSGLGGIGAFF. In nucleotides, the CDR3 is TGTGCCAGCAGTGGGTTAGGAGGGATCGGAGCTTTCTTT.

The V and J genes are TRBV6-5 and TRBJ1-3, with D hard to call. Germline CDR1 reads MNHEY; CDR2 reads SVGAGI. The CDR3 has 13 residues. Trimming removed 6 bases at V and 4 bases at J, with 10 bases between. The chain's CDR3 is CASRSFLGNTIYF. CDR3 in DNA: TGTGCCAGCAGGTCATTCCTCGGAAACACCATATATTTT.

Here the CDR3 DNA reads TGTGGGTTCGGAATTGGAAACACCATATATTTT. This encodes CGFGIGNTIYF. This rearrangement joins TRBV4-2 to TRBJ1-3, with no clear D. The CDR3 consists of 11 residues. The germline V gene encodes CDR1 LGHNA and CDR2 YNFKEQ.

V and J are TRBV28 and TRBJ2-7; unclear D gene. The CDR3 spans 15 residues. The V end lost 6 bases, the J end lost 0 bases, and 15 bases lay between the germline ends. The germline gives CDR1 MDHEN, CDR2 SYDVKM. CDR3 sequence (DNA): TGTGCCAGCAGCGGAAGACAAGGAGCCTCCTACGAGCAGTACTTC. This codes for CASSGRQGASYEQYF.

This clone has at least ten counts. The rearrangement joins TRBV5-1 to TRBJ2-3, with D perhaps being TRBD1 or TRBD2 (6 bases each). The CDR3 covers 15 residues. Germline lookup yields CDR1 SGHRS and CDR2 YFSETQ. V shed 0 bases and J shed 6 bases, with 14 bases lying between them. CDR3: CASSLGKGGRDTQYF. CDR3 sequence (DNA): TGCGCCAGCAGCTTGGGGAAGGGGGGCCGGGATACGCAGTATTTT.

This clone was counted once. V and J are TRBV7-9 and TRBJ2-7, with D possibly TRBD2 on 6 matching bases. The CDR3 runs 13 residues. V gave up 5 bases and J gave up 2 bases, with 10 bases separating them. Germline-derived CDR1 and CDR2 are SEHNR and FQNEAQ (reference sequence). The CDR3 region is CASSVSGPYEQYF. CDR3 sequence (DNA): TGTGCCAGCAGCGTTAGCGGACCCTACGAGCAGTACTTC.

V usage is TRBV2 and J usage is TRBJ2-4; no clear D gene. Germline V lookup: CDR1 SNHLY, CDR2 FYNNEI. The CDR3 is 14 residues long. Trimming stripped 0 bases from V and 6 bases from J, with 9 bases between. CDR3 sequence reads: CASSEATLANIQYF. The CDR3 DNA is TGTGCCAGCAGTGAAGCCACCCTCGCAAACATTCAGTACTTC.

The chain uses TRBV5-8 and TRBJ2-5, with 11 positions matching TRBD2. Per the germline V gene, CDR1 is SGHTS and CDR2 is YDEGEE. The CDR3 spans 16 residues. With V trimmed by 4 bases and J by 1 base, 6 bases remained unmatched. The CDR3 bases are TGTGCCAGCAGCACCGGGACTAGCGGTTCCCAAGAGACCCAGTACTTC. Translating gives CASSTGTSGSQETQYF.

The rearrangement links TRBV28 to TRBJ2-7, with D hard to call. With 8 bases removed from V and 0 bases from J, the gap between germline ends came to 8 bases. CDR1 and CDR2 from the germline V gene are MDHEN and SYDVKM. The CDR3 covers 12 residues. In DNA form, the CDR3 reads TGTGCCAGCTTATCCGGCTCCTACGAGCAGTACTTC. Encoded protein: CASLSGSYEQYF.

This clone has at least ten counts. The gene calls are TRBV6-4 and TRBJ2-7; D might be TRBD1 or TRBD2, each matching 6 bases. V shed 8 bases and J shed 2 bases, with 19 bases lying between them. Per the germline V gene, CDR1 is MRHNA and CDR2 is SNTAGT. The CDR3 extends over 15 amino acids. The CDR3 loop reads CASHQWGDNPYEQYF. Written as DNA, the CDR3 is TGTGCCAGCCACCAATGGGGGGACAACCCCTACGAGCAGTACTTC.

The chain has TRBV7-9 and TRBJ2-1; 15 bases match TRBD2. The germline V gene encodes CDR1 SEHNR and CDR2 FQNEAQ (reference sequence). CDR3 length equals 14 residues. J lost 10 bases, V lost 7 bases, and 5 bases had no gene match. CDR3: CASIYGLAGGEQFF. As DNA, the CDR3 is TGTGCCAGCATATACGGACTAGCGGGAGGGGAGCAGTTCTTC.

The chain recombines TRBV19 with TRBJ2-2; D remains unclear. V lost 7 bases, J lost 3 bases, and 6 bases lay in between. Per the germline V gene, CDR1 is LNHDA and CDR2 is SQIVND (reference sequence). The CDR3 is made up of 12 amino acids. The CDR3, as DNA: TGTGCCAGTACCTTTCACACCGGGGAGCTGTTTTTT. Translated, it gives CASTFHTGELFF. Full variable domain (rest looked up from reference TRBV19 and TRBJ2-2): DGGITQSPKYLFRKEGQNVTLSCEQNLNHDAMYWYRQDPGQGLRLIYYSQIVNDFQKGDIAEGYSVSREKKESFPLTVTSAQKNPTAFYLCASTFHTGELFFGEGSRLTVL.

This rearrangement joins TRBV5-6 to TRBJ1-1; 8 bases fit TRBD1. The junction had 10 bases not matched to a gene; V was cut back by 6 bases and J by 0 bases. The CDR3 consists of 16 residues. Germline values: CDR1 SGHDT, CDR2 YYEEEE. CDR3 in amino acids: CASNPSRGRMNTEAFF. The DNA for the CDR3 is TGTGCCAGCAACCCAAGCAGGGGGCGTATGAACACTGAAGCTTTCTTT.

This sequence joins TRBV11-2 and TRBJ1-2; possible D gene TRBD1, 6 bases. The V end was cut by 1 base, the J end by 5 bases, with 17 bases between. The CDR3 extends over 16 amino acids. Germline V CDR1 and CDR2: SGHAT, FQNNGV. The CDR3, as DNA: TGTGCCAGCAGCTTAGTCTTCAGGGGCTCAAAATATGGCTACACCTTC. It encodes CASSLVFRGSKYGYTF.

The CDR3 DNA reads TGCGCCAGCAGGAGGGACAGGGAGCCCTACTACGAGCAGTACTTC. This sequence encodes CASRRDREPYYEQYF. The chain employs TRBV10-2 and TRBJ2-7; 9 bases agree with TRBD1. CDR3 length equals 15 residues. With 6 bases clipped from V and 3 bases from J, the junction kept 9 bases outside the gene matches. Looked up from germline, CDR1 is WSHSY and CDR2 is SAAADI.

The chain employs TRBV6-4 and TRBJ2-1; D ambiguous. CDR1 and CDR2 (germline): MRHNA, SNTAGT. Deletions cut 0 bases from V and 6 bases from J, with 12 bases between. The CDR3 runs 15 residues. The CDR3 reads CASSDSRQTINEQFF. Here the CDR3 DNA reads TGTGCCAGCAGTGACTCGAGACAAACCATCAATGAGCAGTTCTTC.

J is TRBJ2-6 and V is TRBV7-7; D unresolved. The CDR3 loop spans 16 amino acids. Per the germline V gene, CDR1 is SSHAT and CDR2 is FNYEAQ (reference sequence). V gave up 5 bases and J gave up 5 bases, with 16 bases separating them. As DNA, the CDR3 is TGTGCCAGCAGCCAAGGCCAACAAAGTCGGGCCAACGTCCTGACTTTC. This sequence encodes CASSQGQQSRANVLTF.

This clone was counted between two and nine times. The sample has other DNA sequences that encode this CDR3 too. The chain employs TRBV5-1 and TRBJ2-1; D perhaps matches TRBD2 (5 bases). V was shortened by 1 base and J by 0 bases, with 8 bases between the two germline ends. The germline V gene encodes CDR1 SGHRS and CDR2 YFSETQ. The CDR3 is 15 amino acids. The CDR3 loop reads CASSLSSGSYNEQFF. CDR3 bases: TGCGCCAGCAGCTTGTCAAGCGGCTCCTACAATGAGCAGTTCTTC. The complete variable domain, with remaining parts taken from reference TRBV5-1 and TRBJ2-1, reads KAGVTQTPRYLIKTRGQQVTLSCSPISGHRSVSWYQQTPGQGLQFLFEYFSETQRNKGNFPGRFSGRQFSNSRSEMNVSTLELGDSALYLCASSLSSGSYNEQFFGPGTRLTVL.

The chain carries TRBV18 and TRBJ2-7; D remains unclear. The V end lost 1 base, the J end lost 0 bases, and 7 bases lay between the germline ends. Germline lookup yields CDR1 KGHSH and CDR2 LQKENI. This CDR3 has 14 residues. The CDR3 nucleotides are TGTGCCAGCTCACCACTCCCTAACTCCTACGAGCAGTACTTC. The encoded protein is CASSPLPNSYEQYF.

The genes are TRBV29-1 and TRBJ2-2; the D gene is possibly TRBD1 (5 bases). The CDR3 extends over 11 amino acids. From germline, CDR1 is SQVTM and CDR2 ANQGSEA. V lost 3 bases, J lost 8 bases, and 7 bases lay in between. The CDR3 reads CSVDRVGELFF. CDR3 DNA: TGCAGCGTTGACAGGGTAGGGGAGCTGTTTTTT.